Below, 26 T cell receptor beta chains from the same sample are listed, as sequenced in a study of blood T cell repertoires in COVID-19. Only in-frame clones appear in the TCRdb table, and some are missing; sequencing was by immunoSEQ multiplex PCR. The table has 97,000 or so clones, roughly 90% seen once. The sequenced sample was peripheral blood. The receptor source for this set is a woman between 45 and 65 years old with COVID-19, enrolled during active disease.

CDR3 sequence (DNA): TGTGCCAGCAGTTACCGGGGGTCGTATCTTGGTTCCGGGGAGCTGTTTTTT. Protein sequence: CASSYRGSYLGSGELFF. V usage is TRBV6-2 or TRBV6-3 and J usage is TRBJ2-2, with D maybe TRBD2 (6 bases). Germline V gene lookup returns CDR1 MNHEY and CDR2 SVGEGT. This CDR3 region has 17 residues. Trimming left V 2 bases short and J 6 bases short, with 19 bases between.

The CDR3 protein is CASSSGGPYGYTF. In DNA form, the CDR3 reads TGTGCCAGCTCCTCGGGAGGACCTTATGGCTACACCTTC. The J gene is TRBJ1-2, the V gene TRBV18; D not resolved. Germline values: CDR1 KGHSH, CDR2 LQKENI. The V and J ends lost 6 bases and 5 bases respectively, with 13 bases between them. The CDR3 is 13 residues long.

V is TRBV29-1 and J is TRBJ2-1, with D possibly being TRBD1 (6 bases). Germline V lookup: CDR1 SQVTM, CDR2 ANQGSEA. The CDR3 is made up of 12 amino acids. V lost 8 bases and J lost 2, with 10 bases in between. This CDR3 reads CSIKGAYNEQFF. For the CDR3, the DNA is TGCAGCATAAAGGGGGCCTACAATGAGCAGTTCTTC.

This sequence joins TRBV28 and TRBJ1-2; 7 positions match TRBD1. The length of the CDR3 is 14 residues. Germline CDR1 is MDHEN and CDR2 is SYDVKM. Trimming took 5 bases from V and 5 from J; bases not matched to a gene: 8. The CDR3 spells CASSPPGQKYGYTF. As DNA, the CDR3 is TGTGCCAGCAGTCCCCCGGGACAGAAATATGGCTACACCTTC.

The chain is built from TRBV3-1 (or the pseudogene TRBV3-2) and TRBJ1-1, with D unclear. Per the germline V gene, CDR1 is LGHDT and CDR2 is YNNKEL (reference sequence). V was pared by 0 bases and J by 8 bases, with 7 bases between. There are 12 residues in the CDR3. CDR3 in DNA: TGTGCCAGCAGCCAAGACGGAGGGGAAGCTTTCTTT. It is translated as CASSQDGGEAFF.

The J gene is TRBJ1-1, the V gene TRBV5-1; TRBD1 is a possible D gene (6 bases). The CDR3 runs 13 residues. The V gene's germline CDR1 is SGHRS and CDR2 YFSETQ. The V end was cut by 4 bases, the J end by 6 bases, with 13 bases between. This CDR3 reads CASSQQGIAEAFF. The CDR3 DNA reads as TGCGCCAGCAGCCAACAGGGAATCGCTGAAGCTTTCTTT. The complete variable domain, with remaining parts taken from reference TRBV5-1 and TRBJ1-1, reads KAGVTQTPRYLIKTRGQQVTLSCSPISGHRSVSWYQQTPGQGLQFLFEYFSETQRNKGNFPGRFSGRQFSNSRSEMNVSTLELGDSALYLCASSQQGIAEAFFGQGTRLTVV.

This rearrangement joins TRBV28 to TRBJ2-7, with D perhaps matching TRBD1 (5 bases). The CDR3 length is 13 residues. In germline, CDR1 is MDHEN, CDR2 SYDVKM. V lost 8 bases, J lost 1 base, and 12 bases lay in between. The CDR3 loop is CASAGIRSYEQYF. CDR3 sequence (DNA): TGTGCCAGCGCAGGGATAAGGTCCTACGAGCAGTACTTC.

This clone was counted once. The chain recombines TRBV11-2 with TRBJ1-2; 8 positions match TRBD1. Losses at the gene ends were 5 bases for V and 4 bases for J; bases not matched to a gene: 12. This CDR3 region has 16 residues. CDR1 and CDR2 (germline): SGHAT, FQNNGV. The CDR3 nucleotides are TGTGCCAGCAGCCCCACGACAGGGGTGGTTGGCTATGGCTACACCTTC. Residues: CASSPTTGVVGYGYTF.

J is TRBJ2-1 and V is TRBV25-1, with 7 bases matching TRBD2. With 10 bases clipped from V and 3 bases from J, the junction kept 6 bases outside the gene matches. Germline loops: CDR1 MGHDK, CDR2 SYGVNS. The CDR3 is 13 amino acids. The CDR3 region is CATRLAGYNEQFF. The CDR3 DNA follows: TGTGCCACTCGACTAGCCGGCTACAATGAGCAGTTCTTC.

The chain has TRBV7-7 and TRBJ1-5, with D uncertain. The CDR3 is 13 residues long. The V end lost 0 bases, the J end lost 8 bases, and 8 bases lay between the germline ends. Germline CDR1 reads SSHAT; CDR2 reads FNYEAQ (reference sequence). CDR3 protein: CASSLAITEPQHF. In DNA, the CDR3 is TGTGCCAGCAGCTTAGCGATAACAGAGCCCCAGCATTTT.

The chain uses TRBV23-1 and TRBJ2-7; D may be TRBD2 (6 bases). TRBV23-1 is given ORF status, its function remaining uncertain. Trimming stripped 0 bases from V and 0 bases from J, with 12 bases between. The CDR3 is 16 amino acids. In DNA form, the CDR3 reads TGCGCCAGCAGTCAATCTGCGGGCGGGAACTCCTACGAGCAGTACGTC. Translating it yields CASSQSAGGNSYEQYV.

V and J are TRBV28 and TRBJ1-5; 8 positions agree with TRBD1. The germline V gene encodes CDR1 MDHEN and CDR2 SYDVKM. Trimming at V came to 10 bases and at J to 4 bases, leaving 6 bases not matched to a gene. This CDR3 contains 13 residues. The CDR3 reads CAIRDRNNQPQHF. In nucleotides, the CDR3 is TGTGCCATCAGGGACAGGAATAATCAGCCCCAGCATTTT. Complete variable domain (other parts from reference TRBV28 and TRBJ1-5): DVKVTQSSRYLVKRTGEKVFLECVQDMDHENMFWYRQDPGLGLRLIYFSYDVKMKEKGDIPEGYSVSREKKERFSLILESASTNQTSMYLCAIRDRNNQPQHFGDGTRLSIL.

The chain is built from TRBV6-2 or TRBV6-3 and TRBJ2-7, with 12 nucleotides matching TRBD2. V shed 2 bases and J 0 bases; nucleotides not matched to a gene: 8. The germline V gene encodes CDR1 MNHEY and CDR2 SVGEGT. The CDR3 is 18 amino acids. CDR3 in amino acids: CASSYRGASGGASYEQYV. CDR3 in DNA: TGTGCCAGCAGTTACCGTGGGGCTAGCGGGGGGGCCTCCTACGAGCAGTACGTC.

V is TRBV28 and J is TRBJ1-2; TRBD1 matches 7 bases. The germline V gene has CDR1 MDHEN and CDR2 SYDVKM. This CDR3 contains 18 residues. V trimming: 5 bases; J trimming: 0 bases; junction bases outside the gene matches: 15. CDR3 loop: CASSHRVRTGKSNYGYTF. The CDR3 bases are TGTGCCAGCAGTCACCGCGTCCGGACAGGAAAATCTAACTATGGCTACACCTTC.

The V call is TRBV19, the J call TRBJ1-5; D gene uncertain. CDR3 size: 12 residues. Germline V gene sequence: CDR1 LNHDA, CDR2 SQIVND (reference sequence). The germline V and J ends were trimmed by 2 bases and 7 bases, with 6 bases remaining between them. The CDR3 region is CASSINGQPQHF. The CDR3 bases are TGTGCCAGTAGTATAAACGGGCAGCCCCAGCATTTT.

The V and J genes are TRBV18 and TRBJ1-4; D ambiguous. With 0 bases removed from V and 5 bases from J, the gap between germline ends came to 13 bases. Germline V lookup: CDR1 KGHSH, CDR2 LQKENI. This CDR3 spans 16 amino acids. CDR3 residues: CASSPPRTGGNEKLFF. DNA of the CDR3: TGTGCCAGCTCACCACCGCGGACTGGCGGCAATGAAAAACTGTTTTTT.

The table lists this clone with a count of one. The V gene is TRBV11-2, the J gene TRBJ1-1; the D gene is possibly TRBD1 (5 bases). The CDR3 is made up of 16 amino acids. CDR1 and CDR2 from the germline V gene are SGHAT and FQNNGV. The V end lost 2 bases, the J end lost 1 base, and 14 bases lay between the germline ends. The CDR3 here is CASSLIRAQGNTEAFF. CDR3 bases: TGTGCCAGCAGCTTAATCAGGGCGCAGGGGAACACTGAAGCTTTCTTT.

This chain uses TRBV19 with TRBJ2-7; 8 nucleotides line up with TRBD1. In germline, CDR1 is LNHDA, CDR2 SQIVND (reference sequence). The junction had 6 bases not matched to a gene; V was cut back by 5 bases and J by 0 bases. The CDR3 has 15 amino acids. DNA of the CDR3: TGTGCCAGTAGTCTTGGACAGGGTTTCTCCTACGAGCAGTACTTC. This sequence encodes CASSLGQGFSYEQYF.

The rearrangement uses TRBV6-5 and TRBJ2-3, with D unresolved. Trimming removed 0 bases from V and 2 bases from J, with 9 bases in between. From germline, CDR1 is MNHEY and CDR2 SVGAGI. CDR3 length: 15 residues. CDR3 region: CASSYSSLYTDTQYF. The CDR3 DNA reads as TGTGCCAGCAGTTACTCTTCTCTATACACAGATACGCAGTATTTT.

V usage is TRBV19 and J usage is TRBJ2-7; maybe TRBD2 (5 bases). CDR1 and CDR2 from the germline V gene are LNHDA and SQIVND (reference sequence). Trimming shortened V by 3 bases and J by 1 base, and 10 bases separated the two germline ends. The length of the CDR3 is 14 residues. The CDR3 is CASSMGDSSYEQYF. The CDR3 DNA is TGTGCCAGTAGTATGGGAGACTCTTCCTACGAGCAGTACTTC.

V usage is TRBV19 and J usage is TRBJ2-6, with D uncertain. V was shortened by 10 bases and J by 0 bases, with 16 bases between the two germline ends. Germline V gene sequence: CDR1 LNHDA, CDR2 SQIVND (reference sequence). This CDR3 has 16 residues. CDR3 amino acids: CATSSPNFSGANVLTF. For the CDR3, the DNA is TGTGCCACCTCCTCTCCCAACTTCTCTGGGGCCAACGTCCTGACTTTC.

The J gene is TRBJ2-3, the V gene TRBV3-1 (or the pseudogene TRBV3-2); tentative D call: TRBD2 (6 bases). This CDR3 is 16 amino acids long. Trimming pared 4 bases from V and 4 bases from J, leaving 18 bases between. Germline V gives CDR1 LGHDT, CDR2 YNNKEL (reference sequence). The CDR3 sequence is CASSPRTPWGADTQYF. The CDR3, as DNA: TGTGCCAGCAGCCCTCGGACCCCCTGGGGGGCAGATACGCAGTATTTT.

The chain uses TRBV6-5 and TRBJ1-2, with D uncertain. Germline V gene sequence: CDR1 MNHEY, CDR2 SVGAGI. The V end lost 5 bases, the J end lost 4 bases, and 14 bases lay between the germline ends. The length of the CDR3 is 14 residues. The CDR3 nucleotides read TGTGCCAGCAGTCCCGCCCCGGGATTCTATGGCTACACCTTC. Translation gives CASSPAPGFYGYTF.

The chain combines TRBV5-1 with TRBJ1-2, with a weak D call TRBD1 (5 bases). Trimming cost V 3 bases and J 2 bases, with 8 bases left between them. CDR1 SGHRS and CDR2 YFSETQ come from the germline V gene. The CDR3 is 13 amino acids. CDR3 sequence: CASSSDSNYGYTF. The CDR3 region has the DNA TGCGCCAGCAGCTCTGACAGCAACTATGGCTACACCTTC. Complete variable domain (other parts from reference TRBV5-1 and TRBJ1-2): KAGVTQTPRYLIKTRGQQVTLSCSPISGHRSVSWYQQTPGQGLQFLFEYFSETQRNKGNFPGRFSGRQFSNSRSEMNVSTLELGDSALYLCASSSDSNYGYTFGSGTRLTVV.

This clone was seen only once. This chain connects TRBV4-1 to TRBJ2-7; maybe TRBD2 (6 bases). The germline CDR1 and CDR2 sequences are MGHRA and YSYEKL. V lost 5 bases, J lost 1 base, and 12 bases lay in between. The CDR3 spans 14 residues. Written as DNA, the CDR3 is TGCGCCAGCAGCTTGCGGGACGGATCCTACGAGCAGTACTTC. Its protein product is CASSLRDGSYEQYF.

This clone was found a few times. V gene TRBV9 combines with J gene TRBJ1-2; D not certain. Trimming shortened V by 3 bases and J by 7 bases, and 22 bases separated the two germline ends. Germline V lookup: CDR1 SGDLS, CDR2 YYNGEE. There are 16 residues in the CDR3. CDR3 coding DNA: TGTGCCAGCAGCGAGGAGGCTGGGAGAGGGAACAGTGGCTACACCTTC. It yields the protein CASSEEAGRGNSGYTF.